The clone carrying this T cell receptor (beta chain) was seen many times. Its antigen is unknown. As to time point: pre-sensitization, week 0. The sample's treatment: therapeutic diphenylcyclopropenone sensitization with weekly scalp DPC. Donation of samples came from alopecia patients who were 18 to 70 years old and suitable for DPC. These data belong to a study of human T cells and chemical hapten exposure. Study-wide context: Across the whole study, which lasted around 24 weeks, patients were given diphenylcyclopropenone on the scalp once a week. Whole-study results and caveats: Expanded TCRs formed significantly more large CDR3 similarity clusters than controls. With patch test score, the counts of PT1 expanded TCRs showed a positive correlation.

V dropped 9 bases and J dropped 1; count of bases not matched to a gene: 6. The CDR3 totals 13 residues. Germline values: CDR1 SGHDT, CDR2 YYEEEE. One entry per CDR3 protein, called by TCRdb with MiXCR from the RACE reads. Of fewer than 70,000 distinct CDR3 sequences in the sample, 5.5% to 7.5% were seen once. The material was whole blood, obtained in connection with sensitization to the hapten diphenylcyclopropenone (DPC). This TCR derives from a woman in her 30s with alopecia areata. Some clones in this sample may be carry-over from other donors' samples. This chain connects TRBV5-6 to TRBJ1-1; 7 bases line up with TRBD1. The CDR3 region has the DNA TGTGCCACCAAAAGGACAGGGAACACTGAAGCTTTCTTT. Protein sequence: CATKRTGNTEAFF.